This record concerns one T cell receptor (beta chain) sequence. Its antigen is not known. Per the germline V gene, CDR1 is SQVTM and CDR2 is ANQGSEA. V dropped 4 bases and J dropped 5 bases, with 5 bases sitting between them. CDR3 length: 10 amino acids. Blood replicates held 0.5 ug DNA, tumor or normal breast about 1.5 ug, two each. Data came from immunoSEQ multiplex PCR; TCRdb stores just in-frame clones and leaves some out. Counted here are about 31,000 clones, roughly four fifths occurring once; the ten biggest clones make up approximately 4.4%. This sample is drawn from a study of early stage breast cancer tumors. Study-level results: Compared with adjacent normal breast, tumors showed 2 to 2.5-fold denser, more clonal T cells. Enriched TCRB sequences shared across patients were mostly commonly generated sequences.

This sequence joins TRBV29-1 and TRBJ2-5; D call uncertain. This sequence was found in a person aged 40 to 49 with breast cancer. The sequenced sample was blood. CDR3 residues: CSVVLETQYF. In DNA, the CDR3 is TGCAGCGTTGTATTGGAGACCCAGTACTTC.